This T cell receptor (beta chain) derives from a study of CXCR3-negative and CXCR3-positive naive CD8 T cells. Regarding the study as a whole: Hydrophobicity of TRB CDR3s was greater in CXCR3-positive naive cells than in CXCR3-negative naive cells. TRBV-TRBJ usage was alike in naive CXCR3-negative and CXCR3-positive cells but differed in memory cells.

On this clonotype itself: Its specificity is unknown.

5' RACE with UMI labels generated the TRB cDNA libraries. TCRdb re-analyzed the 5' RACE reads; it lists each CDR3 protein once, without DNA. This repertoire includes about 150,000 distinct CDR3 sequences. Naive CD8+ T cells carried a CD45RO-CCR7+CD27+CD95- phenotype. The clonotype originates from a human donor in good health. Some clones in this sample may be carry-over from other donors' samples. Specimen: naive CXCR3+ CD8+ T cells from blood. Subset indicated: CD45RO-CCR7+CD27+CD95- naive CD8+ T cells expressing CXCR3 (TNR3+).

The CDR3 loop reads CSARSSGRGAYEQYF. The chain couples TRBV20-1 to TRBJ2-7; TCRdb's assignment of TRBD2 cannot be checked, as there is no DNA. Germline values: CDR1 DFQATT, CDR2 SNEGSKA (reference sequence). The CDR3 length is 15 residues.